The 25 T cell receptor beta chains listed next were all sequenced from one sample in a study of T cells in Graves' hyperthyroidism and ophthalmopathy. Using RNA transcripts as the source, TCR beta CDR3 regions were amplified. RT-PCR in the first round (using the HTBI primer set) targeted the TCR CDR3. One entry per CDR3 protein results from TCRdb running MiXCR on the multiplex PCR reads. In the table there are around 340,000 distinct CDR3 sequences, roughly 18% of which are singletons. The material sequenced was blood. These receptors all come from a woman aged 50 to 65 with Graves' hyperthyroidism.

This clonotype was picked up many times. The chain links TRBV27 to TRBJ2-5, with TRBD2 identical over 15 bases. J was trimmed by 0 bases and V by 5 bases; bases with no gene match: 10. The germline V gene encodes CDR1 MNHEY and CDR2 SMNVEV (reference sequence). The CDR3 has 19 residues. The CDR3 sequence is CASSKRGLAGGRYQETQYF. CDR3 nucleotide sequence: TGTGCCAGCAGTAAACGGGGACTAGCGGGGGGACGGTACCAAGAGACCCAGTACTTC.

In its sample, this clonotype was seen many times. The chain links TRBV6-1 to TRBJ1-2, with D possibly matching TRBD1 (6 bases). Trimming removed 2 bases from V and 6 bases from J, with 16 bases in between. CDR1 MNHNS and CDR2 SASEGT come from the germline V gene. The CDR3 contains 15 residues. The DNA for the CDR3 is TGTGCCAGCAGTGAATCTGTAGGGGGAGGTGATGGCTACACCTTC. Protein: CASSESVGGGDGYTF.

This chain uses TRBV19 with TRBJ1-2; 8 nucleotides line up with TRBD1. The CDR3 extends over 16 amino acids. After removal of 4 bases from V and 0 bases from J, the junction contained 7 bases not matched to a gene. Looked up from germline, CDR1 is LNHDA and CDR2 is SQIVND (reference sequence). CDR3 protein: CASSTSQGVTNYGYTF. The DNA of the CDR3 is TGTGCCAGTAGTACCTCACAGGGGGTGACTAACTATGGCTACACCTTC.

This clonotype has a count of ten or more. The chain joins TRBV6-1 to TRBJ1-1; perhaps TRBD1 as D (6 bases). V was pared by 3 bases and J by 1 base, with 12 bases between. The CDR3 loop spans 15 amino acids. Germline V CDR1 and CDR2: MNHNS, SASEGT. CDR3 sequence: CASSDGGTANTEAFF. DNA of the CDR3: TGTGCCAGCAGTGATGGGGGCACCGCGAACACTGAAGCTTTCTTT.

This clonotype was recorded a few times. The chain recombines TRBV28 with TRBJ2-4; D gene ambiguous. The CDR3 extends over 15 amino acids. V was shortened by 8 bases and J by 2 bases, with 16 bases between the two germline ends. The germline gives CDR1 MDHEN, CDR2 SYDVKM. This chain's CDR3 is CASVGSFLPKNIQYF. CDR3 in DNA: TGTGCCAGCGTTGGGTCCTTTTTACCCAAAAACATTCAGTACTTC.

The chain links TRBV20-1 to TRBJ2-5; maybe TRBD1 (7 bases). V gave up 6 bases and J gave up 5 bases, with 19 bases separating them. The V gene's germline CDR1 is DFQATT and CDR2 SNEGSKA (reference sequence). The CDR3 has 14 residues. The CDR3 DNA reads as TGCAGTGCCGGGCCCAGGGGGGCGTGGGAGACCCAGTACTTC. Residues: CSAGPRGAWETQYF.

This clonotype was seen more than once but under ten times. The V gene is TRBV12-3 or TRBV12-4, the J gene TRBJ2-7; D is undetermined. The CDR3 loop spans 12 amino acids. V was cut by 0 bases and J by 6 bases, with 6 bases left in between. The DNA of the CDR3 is TGTGCCAGCAGTTTAGCGACCTCCGAGCAGTACTTC. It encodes CASSLATSEQYF.

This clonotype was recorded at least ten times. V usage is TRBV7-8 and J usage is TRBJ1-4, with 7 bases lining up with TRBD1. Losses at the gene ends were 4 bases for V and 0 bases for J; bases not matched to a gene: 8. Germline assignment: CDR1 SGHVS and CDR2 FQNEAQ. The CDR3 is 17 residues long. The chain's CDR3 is CASSSRRDSSTNEKLFF. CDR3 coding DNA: TGTGCCAGCAGCTCACGAAGGGACAGCTCAACTAATGAAAAACTGTTTTTT.

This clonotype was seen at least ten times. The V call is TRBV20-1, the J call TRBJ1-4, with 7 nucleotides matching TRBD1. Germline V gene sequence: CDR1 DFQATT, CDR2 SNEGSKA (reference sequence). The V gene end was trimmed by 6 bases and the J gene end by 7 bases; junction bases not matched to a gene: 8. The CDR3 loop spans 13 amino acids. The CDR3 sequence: CSATGDTGEKLFF. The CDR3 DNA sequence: TGCAGTGCCACAGGGGATACGGGTGAAAAACTGTTTTTT.

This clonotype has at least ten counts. The CDR3 sequence: CSAPDGQGDQPQHF. The CDR3 DNA follows: TGCAGTGCTCCAGACGGACAGGGCGATCAGCCCCAGCATTTT. The genes are TRBV20-1 and TRBJ1-5, with TRBD1 identical over 8 bases. J was trimmed by 5 bases and V by 5 bases; bases with no gene match: 8. Looked up from germline, CDR1 is DFQATT and CDR2 is SNEGSKA (reference sequence). The CDR3 consists of 14 residues.

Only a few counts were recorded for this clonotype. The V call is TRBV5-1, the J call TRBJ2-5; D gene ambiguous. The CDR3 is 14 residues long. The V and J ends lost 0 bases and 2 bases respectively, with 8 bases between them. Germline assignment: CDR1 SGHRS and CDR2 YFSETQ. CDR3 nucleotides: TGCGCCAGCAGCTTGGAGGCATTACAAGAGACCCAGTACTTC. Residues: CASSLEALQETQYF.

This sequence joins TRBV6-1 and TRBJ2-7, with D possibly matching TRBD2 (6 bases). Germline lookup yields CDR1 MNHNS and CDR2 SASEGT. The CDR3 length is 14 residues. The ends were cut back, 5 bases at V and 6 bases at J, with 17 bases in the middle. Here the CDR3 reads CASSSRDSIGEQYF. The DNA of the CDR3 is TGTGCCAGCAGTTCCCGGGACTCCATCGGCGAGCAGTACTTC.

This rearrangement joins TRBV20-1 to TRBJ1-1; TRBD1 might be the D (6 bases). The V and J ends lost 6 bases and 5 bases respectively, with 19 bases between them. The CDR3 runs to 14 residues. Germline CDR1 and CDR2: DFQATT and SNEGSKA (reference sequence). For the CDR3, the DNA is TGCAGTGCACTTCCCGGTGGGGGGCGGACTGAAGCTTTCTTT. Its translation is CSALPGGGRTEAFF.

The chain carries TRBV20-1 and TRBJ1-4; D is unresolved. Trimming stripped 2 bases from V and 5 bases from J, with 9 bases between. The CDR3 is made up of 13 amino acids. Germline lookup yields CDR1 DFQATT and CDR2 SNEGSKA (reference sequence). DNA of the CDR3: TGCAGTGCTAGACGGGGTTTGAATGAAAAACTGTTTTTT. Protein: CSARRGLNEKLFF.

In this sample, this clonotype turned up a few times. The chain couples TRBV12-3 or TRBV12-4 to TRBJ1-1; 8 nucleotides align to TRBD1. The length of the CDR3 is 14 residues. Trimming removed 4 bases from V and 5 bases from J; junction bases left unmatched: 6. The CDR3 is CASSYWTGRTEAFF. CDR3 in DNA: TGTGCCAGCAGTTACTGGACAGGGAGGACTGAAGCTTTCTTT.

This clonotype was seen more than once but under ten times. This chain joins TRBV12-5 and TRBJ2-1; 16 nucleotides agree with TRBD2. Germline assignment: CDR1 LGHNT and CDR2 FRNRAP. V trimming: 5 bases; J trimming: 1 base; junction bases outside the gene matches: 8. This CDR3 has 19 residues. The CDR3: CASGVSGLAGGPSYNEQFF. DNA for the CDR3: TGTGCTAGTGGTGTTTCGGGACTAGCGGGAGGGCCGTCCTACAATGAGCAGTTCTTC.

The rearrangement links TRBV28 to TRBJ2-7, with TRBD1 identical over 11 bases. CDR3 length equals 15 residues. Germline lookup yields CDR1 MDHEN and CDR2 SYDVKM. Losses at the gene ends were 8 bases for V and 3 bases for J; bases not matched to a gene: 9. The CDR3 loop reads CASPPSGTGGYEQYF. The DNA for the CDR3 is TGTGCCAGCCCCCCTTCCGGGACAGGGGGCTACGAGCAGTACTTC.

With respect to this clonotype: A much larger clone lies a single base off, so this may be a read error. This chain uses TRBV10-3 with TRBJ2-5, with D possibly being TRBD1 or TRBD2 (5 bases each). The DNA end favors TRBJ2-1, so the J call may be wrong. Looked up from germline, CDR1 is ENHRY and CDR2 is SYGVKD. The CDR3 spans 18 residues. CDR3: CAISPGTIFHTYQETQFF. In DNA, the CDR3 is TGTGCCATCAGCCCCGGGACGATTTTTCACACCTACCAAGAGACCCAGTTCTTC.

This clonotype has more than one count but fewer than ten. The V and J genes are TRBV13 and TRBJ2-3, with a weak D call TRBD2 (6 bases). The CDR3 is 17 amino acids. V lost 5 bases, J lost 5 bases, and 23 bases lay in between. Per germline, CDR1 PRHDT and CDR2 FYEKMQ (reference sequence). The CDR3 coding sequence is TGTGCCAGCAGCCCTCCGGGAGTAGTAGCGGCCGGAGATACGCAGTATTTT. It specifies CASSPPGVVAAGDTQYF.

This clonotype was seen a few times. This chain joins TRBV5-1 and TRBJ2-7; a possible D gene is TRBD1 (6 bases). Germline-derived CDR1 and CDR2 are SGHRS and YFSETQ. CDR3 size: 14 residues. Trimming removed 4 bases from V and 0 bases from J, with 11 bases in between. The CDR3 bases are TGCGCCAGCAGCCCCACAGGGAACTCCTACGAGCAGTACTTC. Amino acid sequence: CASSPTGNSYEQYF.

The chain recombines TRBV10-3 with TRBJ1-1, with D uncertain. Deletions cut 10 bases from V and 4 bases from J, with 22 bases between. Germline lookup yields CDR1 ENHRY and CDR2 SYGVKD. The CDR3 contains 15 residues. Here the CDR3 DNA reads TGTGCCAGCACCCCGATGGAGGGATCGGGCACTGAAGCTTTCTTT. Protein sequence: CASTPMEGSGTEAFF.

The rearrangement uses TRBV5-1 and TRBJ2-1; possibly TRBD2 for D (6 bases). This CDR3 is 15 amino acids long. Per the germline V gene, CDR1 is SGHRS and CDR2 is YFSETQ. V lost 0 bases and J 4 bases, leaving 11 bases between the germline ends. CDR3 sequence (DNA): TGCGCCAGCAGCTTGGTCAGCGGGCAGTACAATGAGCAGTTCTTC. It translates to CASSLVSGQYNEQFF.

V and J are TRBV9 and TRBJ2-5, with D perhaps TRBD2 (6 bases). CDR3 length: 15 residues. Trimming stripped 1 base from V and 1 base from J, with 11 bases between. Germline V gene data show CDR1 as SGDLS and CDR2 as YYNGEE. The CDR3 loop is CASSVRGGSQETQYF. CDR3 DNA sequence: TGTGCCAGCAGCGTAAGAGGAGGGTCCCAAGAGACCCAGTACTTC.

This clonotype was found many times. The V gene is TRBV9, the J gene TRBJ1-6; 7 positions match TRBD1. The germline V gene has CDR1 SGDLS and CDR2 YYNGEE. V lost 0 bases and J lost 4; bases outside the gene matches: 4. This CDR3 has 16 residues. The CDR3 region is CASSVGQGPYNSPLHF. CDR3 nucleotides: TGTGCCAGCAGCGTAGGACAGGGCCCATATAATTCACCCCTCCACTTT. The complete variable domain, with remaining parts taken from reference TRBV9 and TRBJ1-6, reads DSGVTQTPKHLITATGQRVTLRCSPRSGDLSVYWYQQSLDQGLQFLIQYYNGEERAKGNILERFSAQQFPDLHSELNLSSLELGDSALYFCASSVGQGPYNSPLHFGNGTRLTVT.

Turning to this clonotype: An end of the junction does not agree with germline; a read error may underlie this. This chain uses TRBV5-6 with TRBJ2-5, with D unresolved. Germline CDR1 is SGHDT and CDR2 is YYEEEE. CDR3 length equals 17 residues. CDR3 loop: CASSQDATVTGRETQYF. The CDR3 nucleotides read TGCGCCAGCAGCCAAGATGCGACCGTGACTGGGCGAGAGACCCAGTACTTC.